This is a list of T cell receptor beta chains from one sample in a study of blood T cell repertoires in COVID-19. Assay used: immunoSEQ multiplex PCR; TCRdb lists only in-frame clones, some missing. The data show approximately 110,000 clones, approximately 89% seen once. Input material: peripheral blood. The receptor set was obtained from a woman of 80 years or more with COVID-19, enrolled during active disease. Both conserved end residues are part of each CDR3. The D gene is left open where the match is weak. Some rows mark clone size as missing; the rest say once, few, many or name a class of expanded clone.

CASSAGTGGNQPQHF | TGTGCCAGCAGCGCCGGGACAGGGGGCAATCAGCCCCAGCATTTT | TRBD1 | TRBJ1-5 | TRBV27 | NA
CASSLEATGELFF | TGTGCCAGCAGTTTAGAAGCCACCGGGGAGCTGTTTTTT | NA | TRBJ2-2 | TRBV27 | NA
CASSTPWGQSSYNEQFF | TGTGCCAGCAGCACCCCTTGGGGACAGAGCTCCTACAATGAGCAGTTCTTC | TRBD1 | TRBJ2-1 | TRBV28 | NA
CASSKPGQGITDTQYF | TGTGCCAGCAGCAAGCCGGGACAGGGAATCACAGATACGCAGTATTTT | TRBD1 | TRBJ2-3 | TRBV5-4 | NA
CASSPGLAGGDEQFF | TGCGCCAGCAGCCCCGGACTAGCGGGGGGGGATGAGCAGTTCTTC | TRBD2 | TRBJ2-1 | TRBV5-1 | NA
CASSFGGTGEYGYTF | TGTGCCAGCAGCTTCGGAGGGACAGGGGAATATGGCTACACCTTC | TRBD1 | TRBJ1-2 | TRBV7-8 | NA
CASSGQREGKQYF | TGTGCCAGCAGTGGTCAGCGGGAGGGTAAGCAGTATTTT | TRBD2 | TRBJ2-3 | TRBV2 | once
CASSSRTGYNEQFF | TGTGCCAGCAGTTCTAGGACTGGCTACAATGAGCAGTTCTTC | NA | TRBJ2-1 | TRBV6-5 | once
CATWGDRAETQYF | TGTGCCACCTGGGGGGACAGGGCCGAGACCCAGTACTTC | TRBD1 | TRBJ2-5 | TRBV6-5 | once
CASSLGPGSYNEQFF | TGTGCCAGCAGCTTAGGACCAGGCTCCTACAATGAGCAGTTCTTC | NA | TRBJ2-1 | TRBV7-8 | once
CASSGRGGGSYNSPLHF | TGTGCCAGCTCGGGGAGGGGCGGGGGCTCCTATAATTCACCCCTCCACTTT | NA | TRBJ1-6 | TRBV28 | NA
CASSPGTGWDEKLFF | TGTGCCAGTAGTCCCGGGACAGGTTGGGATGAAAAACTGTTTTTT | TRBD1 | TRBJ1-4 | TRBV19 | NA
CASSSEVWDRGNSPLHF | TGTGCCAGCAGCTCGGAAGTGTGGGACAGGGGGAATTCACCCCTCCACTTT | TRBD1 | TRBJ1-6 | TRBV7-9 | NA
CATSKQTGANEQFF | TGTGCCACCAGCAAACAAACAGGGGCCAATGAGCAGTTCTTC | TRBD1 | TRBJ2-1 | TRBV15 | NA
CASSQRGQGTSSYNSPLHF | TGTGCCAGCAGCCAAAGGGGACAGGGTACGAGCTCCTATAATTCACCCCTCCACTTT | TRBD1 | TRBJ1-6 | TRBV4-2 | once
CSARTGVSYGYTF | TGCAGCGCTAGGACAGGGGTGAGCTATGGCTACACCTTC | TRBD1 | TRBJ1-2 | TRBV29-1 | NA
CASSDRFTNEKLFF | TGTGCCAGCAGTGACAGGTTTACTAATGAAAAACTGTTTTTT | NA | TRBJ1-4 | TRBV27 | NA
CASSQWDSHLGKLFF | TGTGCCAGCAGCCAGTGGGACTCGCATCTTGGAAAACTGTTTTTT | NA | TRBJ1-4 | TRBV3-1/TRBV3-2 | NA
CASSLANPGQTYEQYF | TGTGCCAGCAGCTTAGCTAATCCGGGACAGACCTACGAGCAGTACTTC | TRBD1 | TRBJ2-7 | TRBV7-9 | once
CASSATPEKYNEQFF | TGTGCCAGCAGCGCCACACCGGAGAAGTACAATGAGCAGTTCTTC | NA | TRBJ2-1 | TRBV11-2 | once
CASSVNRGGEQYF | TGTGCCAGCAGTGTTAACAGGGGCGGCGAGCAGTACTTC | TRBD1 | TRBJ2-7 | TRBV2 | NA
CASSTDSATDTQYF | TGTGCCAGTAGCACTGACTCAGCCACAGATACGCAGTATTTT | NA | TRBJ2-3 | TRBV19 | NA
CASSPPVQPQHF | TGTGCCAGCAGTCCCCCCGTCCAGCCCCAGCATTTT | NA | TRBJ1-5 | TRBV28 | NA
CASSLEGSSGANVLTF | TGTGCCAGCAGCCTAGAGGGGTCCTCTGGGGCCAACGTCCTGACTTTC | NA | TRBJ2-6 | TRBV7-2 | NA
CSAPSLDTQYF | TGCAGTGCTCCTTCCCTAGATACGCAGTATTTT | NA | TRBJ2-3 | TRBV20-1 | NA
CASSIKTSASSGANVLTF | TGTGCCAGCAGTATAAAGACTAGCGCGAGCTCTGGGGCCAACGTCCTGACTTTC | TRBD2 | TRBJ2-6 | TRBV27 | NA
CASSLNKRAITDTQYF | TGTGCCAGCAGCTTAAATAAGCGAGCGATCACAGATACGCAGTATTTT | NA | TRBJ2-3 | TRBV7-3 | few
CASSVSFSSGQYF | TGCGCCAGCAGTGTAAGCTTTTCGTCGGGGCAGTACTTC | NA | TRBJ2-7 | TRBV5-1 | once
CASSPGTSGPGGFF | TGTGCCAGCAGCCCAGGGACTAGCGGGCCGGGAGGGTTCTTC | TRBD2 | TRBJ2-1 | TRBV28 | NA
CASSTLIQGKRGNQPQHF | TGTGCCAGCTCAACCTTAATACAGGGGAAGAGAGGCAATCAGCCCCAGCATTTT | TRBD1 | TRBJ1-5 | TRBV18 | NA
CASSAGRDSNYGYTF | TGCGCCAGCAGCGCGGGCCGGGACAGTAACTATGGCTACACCTTC | TRBD1 | TRBJ1-2 | TRBV5-1 | NA
CASSSPGHLYGYTF | TGTGCCAGCAGTTCGCCGGGACACCTCTATGGCTACACCTTC | NA | TRBJ1-2 | TRBV28 | NA
CASKTGELHEQFF | TGTGCCAGCAAGACGGGAGAATTGCATGAGCAGTTCTTC | NA | TRBJ2-1 | TRBV28 | NA
CASSPGAYGYTF | TGTGCCAGCAGCCCCGGAGCCTATGGCTACACCTTC | NA | TRBJ1-2 | TRBV7-2 | few
CASSLGGASSYNEQFF | TGCGCCAGCAGCTTGGGTGGGGCGAGCTCCTACAATGAGCAGTTCTTC | NA | TRBJ2-1 | TRBV5-1 | NA
CASSLLAGEGEQFF | TGCGCCAGCAGCTTACTAGCGGGAGAGGGTGAGCAGTTCTTC | TRBD2 | TRBJ2-1 | TRBV5-1 | NA
CASSLVWGTSVPDNEQFF | TGCGCCAGCAGCTTGGTTTGGGGGACTAGCGTGCCCGACAATGAGCAGTTCTTC | TRBD2 | TRBJ2-1 | TRBV5-1 | NA
CASSYRGGDEKLFF | TGTGCCAGCAGTTACCGCGGGGGAGATGAAAAACTGTTTTTT | NA | TRBJ1-4 | TRBV6-6 | NA
CASSLSASILKNIQYF | TGTGCCAGCAGTTTATCGGCTAGTATCCTCAAAAACATTCAGTACTTC | NA | TRBJ2-4 | TRBV28 | NA
CARPGTSGMGDPGELFF | TGTGCCAGACCCGGGACTAGCGGGATGGGCGATCCCGGGGAGCTGTTTTTT | TRBD2 | TRBJ2-2 | TRBV19 | NA
CASSARADTQYF | TGTGCCAGCAGCGCCCGGGCAGATACGCAGTATTTT | NA | TRBJ2-3 | TRBV9 | NA
CASSQTPLAGGPTDTQYF | TGTGCCAGCAGCCAAACTCCGCTAGCGGGAGGGCCCACAGATACGCAGTATTTT | TRBD2 | TRBJ2-3 | TRBV7-8 | NA